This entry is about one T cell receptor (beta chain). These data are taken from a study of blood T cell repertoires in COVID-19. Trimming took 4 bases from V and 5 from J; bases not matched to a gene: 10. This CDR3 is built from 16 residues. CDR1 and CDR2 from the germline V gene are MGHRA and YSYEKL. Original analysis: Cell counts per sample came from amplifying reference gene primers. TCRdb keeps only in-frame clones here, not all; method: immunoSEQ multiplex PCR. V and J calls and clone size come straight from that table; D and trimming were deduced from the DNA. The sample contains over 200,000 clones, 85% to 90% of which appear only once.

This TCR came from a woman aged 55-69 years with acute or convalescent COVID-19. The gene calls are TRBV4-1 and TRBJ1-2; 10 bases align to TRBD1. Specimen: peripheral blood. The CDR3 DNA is TGCGCCAGCAGCCCACTTCCGACAGGGGGCGGGTATGGCTACACCTTC. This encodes CASSPLPTGGGYGYTF.